This T cell receptor (beta chain) came from a study of blood T cell repertoires in COVID-19. Study-wide context: Material from acute and convalescent COVID-19 was sourced from the United States, Italy and Spain. In each case, the material was cDNA or gDNA derived from T cells, B-cell-depleted T cells, or PBMCs.

Methods used by the authors: Amplified reference gene primers provided the basis for estimating nucleated cell counts. Assay: immunoSEQ multiplex PCR; the TCRdb copy retains only in-frame clones and omits some. V and J calls and clone size are as listed in that table; D and trimming were resolved from the DNA. This sample has roughly 56,000 clones, with 85% found just once. The CDR3 length is 15 residues. The ends lost 3 bases at V and 5 bases at J; junction bases unmatched: 5. Germline V CDR1 and CDR2: KGHSH, LQKENI. This sequence originates from an older man with acute or convalescent COVID-19. The rearrangement links TRBV18 to TRBJ2-2; 8 bases are a match to TRBD2. The sequencing input was peripheral blood. DNA for the CDR3: TGTGCCAGCTCACCGCGGGGGGCGCGAACCGGGGAGCTGTTTTTT. Translating it yields CASSPRGARTGELFF.